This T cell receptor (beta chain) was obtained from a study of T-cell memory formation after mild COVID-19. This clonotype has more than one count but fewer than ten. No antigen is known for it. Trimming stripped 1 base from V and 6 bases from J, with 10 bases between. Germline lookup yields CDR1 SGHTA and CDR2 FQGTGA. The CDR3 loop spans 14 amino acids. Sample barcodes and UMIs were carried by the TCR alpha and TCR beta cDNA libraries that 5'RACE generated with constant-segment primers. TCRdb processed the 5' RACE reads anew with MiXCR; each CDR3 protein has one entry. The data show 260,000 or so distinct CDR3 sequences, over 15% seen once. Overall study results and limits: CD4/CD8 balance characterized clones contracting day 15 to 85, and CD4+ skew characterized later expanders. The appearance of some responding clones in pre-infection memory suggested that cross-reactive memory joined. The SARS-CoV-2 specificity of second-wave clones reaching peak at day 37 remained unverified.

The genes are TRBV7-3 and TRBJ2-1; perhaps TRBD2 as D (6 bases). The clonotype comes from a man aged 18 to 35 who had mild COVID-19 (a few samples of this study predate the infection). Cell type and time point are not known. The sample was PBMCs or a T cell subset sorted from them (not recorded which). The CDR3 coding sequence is TGTGCCAGCAGCTTAATCGGGGGAGGCAATGAGCAGTTCTTC. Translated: CASSLIGGGNEQFF.